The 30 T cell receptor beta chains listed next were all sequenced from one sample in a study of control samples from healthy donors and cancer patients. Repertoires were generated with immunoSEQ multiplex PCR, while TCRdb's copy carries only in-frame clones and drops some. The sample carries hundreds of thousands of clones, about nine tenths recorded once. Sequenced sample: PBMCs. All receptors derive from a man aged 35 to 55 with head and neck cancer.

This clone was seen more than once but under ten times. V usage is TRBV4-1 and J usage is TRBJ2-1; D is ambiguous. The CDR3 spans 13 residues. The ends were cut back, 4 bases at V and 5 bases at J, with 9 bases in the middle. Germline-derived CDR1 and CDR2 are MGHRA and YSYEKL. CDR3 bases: TGCGCCAGCAGCCCTCTCACCAACAATGAGCAGTTCTTC. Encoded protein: CASSPLTNNEQFF.

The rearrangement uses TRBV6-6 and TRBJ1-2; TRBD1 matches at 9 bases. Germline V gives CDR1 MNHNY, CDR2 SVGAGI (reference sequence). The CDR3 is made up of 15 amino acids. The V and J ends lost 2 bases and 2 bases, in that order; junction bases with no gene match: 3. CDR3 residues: CASSYGTGPNYGYTF. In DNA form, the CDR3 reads TGTGCCAGCAGTTACGGGACAGGGCCCAACTATGGCTACACCTTC.

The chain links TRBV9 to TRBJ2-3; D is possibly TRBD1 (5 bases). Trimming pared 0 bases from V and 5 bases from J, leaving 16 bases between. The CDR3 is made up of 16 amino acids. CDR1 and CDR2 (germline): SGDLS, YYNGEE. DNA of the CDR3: TGTGCCAGCAGCGTAGGGGCCCAGGGTGGGGTAGATACGCAGTATTTT. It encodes CASSVGAQGGVDTQYF.

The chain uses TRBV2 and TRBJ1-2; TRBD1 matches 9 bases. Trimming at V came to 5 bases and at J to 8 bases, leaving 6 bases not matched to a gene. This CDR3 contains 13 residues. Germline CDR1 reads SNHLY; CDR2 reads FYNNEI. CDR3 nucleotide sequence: TGTGCCAGCAGTTTGGGACAGGGCCGGGGCTACACCTTC. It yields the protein CASSLGQGRGYTF.

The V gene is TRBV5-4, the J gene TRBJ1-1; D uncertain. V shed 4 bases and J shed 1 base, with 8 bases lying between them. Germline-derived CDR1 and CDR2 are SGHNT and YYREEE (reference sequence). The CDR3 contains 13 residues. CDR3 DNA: TGTGCCAGCAGCCCGGGAGCGAACACTGAAGCTTTCTTT. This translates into CASSPGANTEAFF.

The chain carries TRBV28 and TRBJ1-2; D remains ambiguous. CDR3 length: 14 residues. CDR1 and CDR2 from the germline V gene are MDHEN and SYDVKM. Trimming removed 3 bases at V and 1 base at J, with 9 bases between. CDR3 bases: TGTGCCAGCAGTTTCGTCACAGATAACTATGGCTACACCTTC. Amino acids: CASSFVTDNYGYTF.

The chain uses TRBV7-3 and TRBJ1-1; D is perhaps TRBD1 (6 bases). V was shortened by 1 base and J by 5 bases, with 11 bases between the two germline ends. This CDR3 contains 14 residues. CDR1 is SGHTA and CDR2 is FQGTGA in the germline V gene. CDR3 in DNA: TGTGCCAGCAGCTTAAGGGGGGCTGGGACTGAAGCTTTCTTT. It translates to CASSLRGAGTEAFF.

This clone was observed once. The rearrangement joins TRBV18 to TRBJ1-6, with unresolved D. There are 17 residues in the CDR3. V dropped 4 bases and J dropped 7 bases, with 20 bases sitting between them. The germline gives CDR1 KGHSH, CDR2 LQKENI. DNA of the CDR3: TGTGCCAGCTCACTGGCTAAGGGAGTTTCTGCCAATTCACCCCTCCACTTT. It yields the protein CASSLAKGVSANSPLHF. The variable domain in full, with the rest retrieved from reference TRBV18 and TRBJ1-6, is NAGVMQNPRHLVRRRGQEARLRCSPMKGHSHVYWYRQLPEEGLKFMVYLQKENIIDESGMPKERFSAEFPKEGPSILRIQQVVRGDSAAYFCASSLAKGVSANSPLHFGNGTRLTVT.

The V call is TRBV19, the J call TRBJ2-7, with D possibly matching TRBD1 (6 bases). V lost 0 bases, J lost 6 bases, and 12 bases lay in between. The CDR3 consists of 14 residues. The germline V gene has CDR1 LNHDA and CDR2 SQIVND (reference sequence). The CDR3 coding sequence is TGTGCCAGTAGTATAGATCCAGGGACAATCGAGCAGTACTTC. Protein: CASSIDPGTIEQYF.

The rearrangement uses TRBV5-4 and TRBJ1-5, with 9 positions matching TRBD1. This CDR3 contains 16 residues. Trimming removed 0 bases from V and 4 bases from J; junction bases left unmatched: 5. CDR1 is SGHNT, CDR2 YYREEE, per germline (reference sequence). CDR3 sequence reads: CASSLGGQGANQPQHF. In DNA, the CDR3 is TGTGCCAGCAGCTTGGGGGGACAGGGTGCAAATCAGCCCCAGCATTTT.

The DNA for the CDR3 is TGTGCCAGCAGCGGACAGGTTTTGAACACTGAAGCTTTCTTT. This codes for CASSGQVLNTEAFF. The chain joins TRBV2 to TRBJ1-1; 7 bases map to TRBD1. J lost 0 bases, V lost 6 bases, and 4 bases had no gene match. CDR1 SNHLY and CDR2 FYNNEI come from the germline V gene. The length of the CDR3 is 14 residues.

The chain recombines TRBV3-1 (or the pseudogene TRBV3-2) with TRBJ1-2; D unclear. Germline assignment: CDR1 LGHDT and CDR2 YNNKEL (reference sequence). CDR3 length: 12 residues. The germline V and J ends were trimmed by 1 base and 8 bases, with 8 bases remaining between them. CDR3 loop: CASSQGQGGYTF. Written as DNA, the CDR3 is TGTGCCAGCAGCCAAGGACAAGGAGGCTACACCTTC.

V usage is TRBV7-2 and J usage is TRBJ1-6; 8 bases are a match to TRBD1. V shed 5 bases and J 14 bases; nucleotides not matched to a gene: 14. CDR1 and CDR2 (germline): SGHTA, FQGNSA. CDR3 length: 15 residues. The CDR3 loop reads CASSPEQGAKEALHF. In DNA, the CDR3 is TGTGCCAGCAGCCCAGAGCAGGGGGCAAAGGAGGCCCTCCACTTT.

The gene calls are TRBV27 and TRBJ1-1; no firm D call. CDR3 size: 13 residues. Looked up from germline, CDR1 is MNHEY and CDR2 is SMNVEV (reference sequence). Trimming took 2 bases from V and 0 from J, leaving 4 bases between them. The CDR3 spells CASSLVMNTEAFF. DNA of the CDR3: TGTGCCAGCAGTTTAGTCATGAACACTGAAGCTTTCTTT.

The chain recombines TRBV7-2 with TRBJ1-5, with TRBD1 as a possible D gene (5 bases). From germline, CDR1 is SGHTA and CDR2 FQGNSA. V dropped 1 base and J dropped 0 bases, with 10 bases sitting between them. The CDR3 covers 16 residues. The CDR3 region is CASSLGGRHSNQPQHF. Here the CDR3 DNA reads TGTGCCAGCAGCTTAGGGGGCCGTCATAGCAATCAGCCCCAGCATTTT.

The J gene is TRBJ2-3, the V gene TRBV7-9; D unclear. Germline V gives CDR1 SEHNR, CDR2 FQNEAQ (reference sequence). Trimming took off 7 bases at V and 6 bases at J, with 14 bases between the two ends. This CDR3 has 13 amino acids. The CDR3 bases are TGTGCCAGCACCACCCGCCAAGGGGATACGCAGTATTTT. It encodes CASTTRQGDTQYF.

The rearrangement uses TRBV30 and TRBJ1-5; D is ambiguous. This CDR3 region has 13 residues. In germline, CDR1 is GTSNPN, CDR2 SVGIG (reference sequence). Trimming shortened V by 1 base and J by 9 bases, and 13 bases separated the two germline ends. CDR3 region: CAWSASPKWPQHF. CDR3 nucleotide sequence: TGTGCCTGGAGTGCCAGCCCTAAGTGGCCCCAGCATTTT.

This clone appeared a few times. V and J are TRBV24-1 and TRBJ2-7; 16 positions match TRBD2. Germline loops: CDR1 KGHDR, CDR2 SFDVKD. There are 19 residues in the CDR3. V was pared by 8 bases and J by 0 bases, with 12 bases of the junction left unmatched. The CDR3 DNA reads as TGTGCCACCAATCTGAATCCGGGACTAGCGGGAGGGAGCTCCTACGAGCAGTACTTC. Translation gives CATNLNPGLAGGSSYEQYF.

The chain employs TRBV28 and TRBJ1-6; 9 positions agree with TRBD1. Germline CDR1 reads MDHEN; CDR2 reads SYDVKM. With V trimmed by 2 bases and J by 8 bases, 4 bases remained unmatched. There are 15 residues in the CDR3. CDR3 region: CASSLTGQGYSPLHF. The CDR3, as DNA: TGTGCCAGCAGTTTAACGGGACAGGGTTATTCACCCCTCCACTTT.

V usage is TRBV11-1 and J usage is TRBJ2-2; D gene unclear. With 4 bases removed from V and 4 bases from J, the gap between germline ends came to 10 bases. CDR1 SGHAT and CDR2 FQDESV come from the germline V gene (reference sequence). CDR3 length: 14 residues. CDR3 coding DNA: TGTGCCAGCAGCTCCCCCCCACTCACCGGGGAGCTGTTTTTT. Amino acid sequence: CASSSPPLTGELFF.

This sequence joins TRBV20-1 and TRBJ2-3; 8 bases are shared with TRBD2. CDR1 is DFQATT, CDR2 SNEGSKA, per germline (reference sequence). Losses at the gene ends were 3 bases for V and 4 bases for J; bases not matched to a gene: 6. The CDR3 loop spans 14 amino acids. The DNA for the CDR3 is TGCAGTGCTAGTTCCAGCGGGAGCGCAGATACGCAGTATTTT. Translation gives CSASSSGSADTQYF.

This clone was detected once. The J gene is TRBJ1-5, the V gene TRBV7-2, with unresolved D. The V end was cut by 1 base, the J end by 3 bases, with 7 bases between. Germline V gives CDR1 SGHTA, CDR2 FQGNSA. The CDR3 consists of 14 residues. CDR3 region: CASSLVPANQPQHF. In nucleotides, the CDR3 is TGTGCCAGCAGCTTAGTCCCTGCCAATCAGCCCCAGCATTTT.

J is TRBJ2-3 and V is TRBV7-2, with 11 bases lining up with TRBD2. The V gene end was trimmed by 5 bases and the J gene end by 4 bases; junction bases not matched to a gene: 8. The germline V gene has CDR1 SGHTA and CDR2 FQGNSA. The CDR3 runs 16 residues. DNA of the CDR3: TGTGCCAGCAGCACCCGACTAGCGGGGCTGGCAGATACGCAGTATTTT. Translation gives CASSTRLAGLADTQYF.

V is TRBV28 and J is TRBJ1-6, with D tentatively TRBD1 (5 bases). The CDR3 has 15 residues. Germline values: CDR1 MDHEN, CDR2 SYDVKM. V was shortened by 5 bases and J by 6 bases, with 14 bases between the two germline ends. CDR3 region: CASSQGGYSNSPLHF. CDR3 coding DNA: TGTGCCAGCAGTCAGGGCGGGTATAGTAATTCACCCCTCCACTTT.

DNA of the CDR3: TGTGCCAGCAGCCCCGGGCCAGGGAACGAGCAGTACTTC. This codes for CASSPGPGNEQYF. The chain employs TRBV11-2 and TRBJ2-7; D might be TRBD1 (5 bases). Germline lookup yields CDR1 SGHAT and CDR2 FQNNGV. CDR3 length: 13 amino acids. The V end was cut by 5 bases, the J end by 5 bases, with 13 bases between.

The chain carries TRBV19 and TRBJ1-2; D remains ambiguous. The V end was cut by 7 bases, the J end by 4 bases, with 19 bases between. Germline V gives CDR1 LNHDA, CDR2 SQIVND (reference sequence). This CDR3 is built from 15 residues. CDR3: CASIMASGSLYGYTF. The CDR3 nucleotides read TGTGCCAGTATAATGGCCTCCGGGAGTCTCTATGGCTACACCTTC.

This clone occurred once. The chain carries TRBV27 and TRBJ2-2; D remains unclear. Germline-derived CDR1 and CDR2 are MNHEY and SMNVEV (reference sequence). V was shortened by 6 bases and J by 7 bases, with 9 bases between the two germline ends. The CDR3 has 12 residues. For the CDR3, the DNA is TGTGCCAGCAGCCTATCCGGCGGGGAGCTGTTTTTT. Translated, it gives CASSLSGGELFF.

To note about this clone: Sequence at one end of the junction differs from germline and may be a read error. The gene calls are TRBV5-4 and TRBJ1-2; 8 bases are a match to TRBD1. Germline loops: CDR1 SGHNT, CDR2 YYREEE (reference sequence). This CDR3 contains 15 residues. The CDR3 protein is CASSVSTGVNSGYTF. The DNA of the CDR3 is TGTGCCAGCAGCGTTTCGACAGGGGTCAACTCTGGCTACACCTTC.

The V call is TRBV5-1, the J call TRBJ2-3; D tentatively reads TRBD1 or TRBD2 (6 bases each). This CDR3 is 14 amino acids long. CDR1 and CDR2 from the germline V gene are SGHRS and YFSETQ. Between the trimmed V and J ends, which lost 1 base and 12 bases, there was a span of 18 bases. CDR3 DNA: TGCGCCAGCAGCTTGAGGGGGGAAGCGGTCCAACAGTATTTT. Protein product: CASSLRGEAVQQYF. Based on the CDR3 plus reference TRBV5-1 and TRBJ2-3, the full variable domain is KAGVTQTPRYLIKTRGQQVTLSCSPISGHRSVSWYQQTPGQGLQFLFEYFSETQRNKGNFPGRFSGRQFSNSRSEMNVSTLELGDSALYLCASSLRGEAVQQYFGPGTRLTVL.

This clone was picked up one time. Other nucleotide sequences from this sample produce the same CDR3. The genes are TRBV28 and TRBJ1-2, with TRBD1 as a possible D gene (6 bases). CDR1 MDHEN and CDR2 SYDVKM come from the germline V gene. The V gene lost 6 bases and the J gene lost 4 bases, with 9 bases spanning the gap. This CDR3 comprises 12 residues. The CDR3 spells CASSQTGYGYTF. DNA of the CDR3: TGTGCCAGCAGCCAGACAGGCTATGGCTACACCTTC.